This passage covers 22 T cell receptor beta chains from one sample sequenced in a study of response to subunit inactivated influenza vaccine. TCRdb re-derived calls from the RT-PCR reads in MiXCR, one entry per CDR3 protein. Of around 580,000 distinct CDR3 sequences listed, less than 15% are singletons. Sequencing used PBMCs from blood, obtained approximately 12 days after vaccination. These receptors all come from a man aged 50-59 years who received an inactivated influenza vaccine.

This sequence joins TRBV20-1 and TRBJ2-1; maybe TRBD1 (6 bases). This CDR3 is 13 amino acids long. CDR1 is DFQATT and CDR2 is SNEGSKA in the germline V gene (reference sequence). The V end was cut by 3 bases, the J end by 5 bases, with 11 bases between. Written as DNA, the CDR3 is TGCAGTGCTAGTAGGACAGCTAACAATGAGCAGTTCTTC. This gives the protein CSASRTANNEQFF.

The J gene is TRBJ2-6, the V gene TRBV2; D is undetermined. V was shortened by 6 bases and J by 0 bases, with 12 bases between the two germline ends. The germline gives CDR1 SNHLY, CDR2 FYNNEI. CDR3 length: 16 amino acids. DNA for the CDR3: TGTGCCAGCAGACGCGGACCGGCCTCTGGGGCCAACGTCCTGACTTTC. Its translation is CASRRGPASGANVLTF. Complete variable domain (other parts from reference TRBV2 and TRBJ2-6): EPEVTQTPSHQVTQMGQEVILRCVPISNHLYFYWYRQILGQKVEFLVSFYNNEISEKSEIFDDQFSVERPDGSNFTLKIRSTKLEDSAMYFCASRRGPASGANVLTFGAGSRLTVL.

The chain has TRBV12-3 or TRBV12-4 and TRBJ2-1; D not certain. Trimming pared 7 bases from V and 0 bases from J, leaving 10 bases between. This CDR3 region has 14 residues. As DNA, the CDR3 is TGTGCCAGCAACAAATTCAGCTCCTACAATGAGCAGTTCTTC. Translated: CASNKFSSYNEQFF.

This clonotype was recorded many times. The chain uses TRBV19 and TRBJ2-1; weak D call: TRBD2 (5 bases). Trimming pared 4 bases from V and 3 bases from J, leaving 7 bases between. CDR3 size: 13 residues. Germline lookup yields CDR1 LNHDA and CDR2 SQIVND (reference sequence). The CDR3 sequence is CASSSRGYNEQFF. The CDR3, as DNA: TGTGCCAGTAGTAGCCGGGGCTACAATGAGCAGTTCTTC. The full variable domain, rest sourced from reference TRBV19 and TRBJ2-1, is DGGITQSPKYLFRKEGQNVTLSCEQNLNHDAMYWYRQDPGQGLRLIYYSQIVNDFQKGDIAEGYSVSREKKESFPLTVTSAQKNPTAFYLCASSSRGYNEQFFGPGTRLTVL.

The chain uses TRBV5-1 and TRBJ2-1, with TRBD2 matching over 7 bases. Per germline, CDR1 SGHRS and CDR2 YFSETQ. The V and J ends lost 5 bases and 8 bases, in that order; junction bases with no gene match: 13. The CDR3 runs 15 residues. The CDR3 DNA reads TGCGCCAGCAGTATCGGGGAGGGCCGGGTCGATGAGCAGTTCTTC. Amino acid sequence: CASSIGEGRVDEQFF.

The chain joins TRBV20-1 to TRBJ2-1; possibly TRBD1 or TRBD2 for D (5 bases each). V lost 3 bases, J lost 9 bases, and 12 bases lay in between. Germline CDR1 is DFQATT and CDR2 is SNEGSKA (reference sequence). The CDR3 runs to 12 residues. The DNA of the CDR3 is TGCAGTGCTAGCAACGGGGCCAGTGAGCAGTTCTTC. Its protein is CSASNGASEQFF.

The gene calls are TRBV29-1 and TRBJ2-7; no definite D call. Germline V gene lookup returns CDR1 SQVTM and CDR2 ANQGSEA. The CDR3 consists of 11 residues. The V gene lost 7 bases and the J gene lost 5 bases, with 12 bases spanning the gap. The CDR3 here is CSAVIINEQYF. The CDR3 DNA reads as TGCAGCGCCGTCATTATTAACGAGCAGTACTTC.

V gene TRBV14 combines with J gene TRBJ2-5, with D possibly matching TRBD2 (6 bases). This CDR3 has 18 residues. Germline V gene lookup returns CDR1 SGHDN and CDR2 FVKESK. Between the trimmed V and J ends, which lost 0 bases and 7 bases, there was a span of 24 bases. The DNA of the CDR3 is TGTGCCAGCAGCCAAGATAATATAGCGGACAACGATCTGTGGACCCAGTACTTC. Protein product: CASSQDNIADNDLWTQYF.

The CDR3 bases are TGTGCCAGCAGCTTAGGCGGCGGGGGGTATGCCAAAAACATTCAGTACTTC. Protein: CASSLGGGGYAKNIQYF. This chain uses TRBV7-2 with TRBJ2-4; 8 bases are a match to TRBD2. The CDR3 totals 17 residues. Per the germline V gene, CDR1 is SGHTA and CDR2 is FQGNSA. V was clipped by 1 base and J by 1 base; unmatched bases: 6.

The chain couples TRBV5-1 to TRBJ2-5; TRBD1 aligns across 7 bases. Germline V lookup: CDR1 SGHRS, CDR2 YFSETQ. CDR3 size: 14 residues. The V gene end was trimmed by 5 bases and the J gene end by 1 base; junction bases not matched to a gene: 5. CDR3 residues: CASRVGTAQETQYF. Written as DNA, the CDR3 is TGCGCCAGCAGAGTGGGGACAGCCCAAGAGACCCAGTACTTC.

This clonotype was seen only a few times. The CDR3 reads CASSQYLSRTAKETQYF. The CDR3, as DNA: TGTGCCAGCAGCCAATACCTCTCCCGGACAGCTAAAGAGACCCAGTACTTC. The chain couples TRBV3-1 to TRBJ2-5; the D gene is possibly TRBD1 (6 bases). V was pared by 2 bases and J by 3 bases, with 19 bases between. The CDR3 length is 17 residues. Germline V gene lookup returns CDR1 LGHDT and CDR2 YNNKEL (reference sequence).

The rearrangement joins TRBV20-1 to TRBJ1-1; D is unclear. CDR1 is DFQATT, CDR2 SNEGSKA, per germline (reference sequence). CDR3 length equals 13 residues. Trimming shortened V by 5 bases and J by 0 bases, and 10 bases separated the two germline ends. CDR3 sequence: CSASTALNTEAFF. In DNA form, the CDR3 reads TGCAGTGCTTCGACGGCCTTGAACACTGAAGCTTTCTTT.

This clonotype was found many times. V is TRBV4-2 and J is TRBJ2-2, with TRBD2 matching 14 bases. The CDR3 is made up of 19 amino acids. Germline lookup yields CDR1 LGHNA and CDR2 YNFKEQ. V shed 3 bases and J 5 bases; nucleotides not matched to a gene: 11. The CDR3 DNA sequence: TGTGCCAGCAGCCATCGGACTAGCGGGGGGACCCGAGGTACCGGGGAGCTGTTTTTT. It specifies CASSHRTSGGTRGTGELFF.

This clonotype was counted ten times or more. The V gene is TRBV7-2, the J gene TRBJ2-3; 12 bases are a match to TRBD2. Looked up from germline, CDR1 is SGHTA and CDR2 is FQGNSA. The CDR3 covers 18 residues. The V and J ends lost 3 bases and 0 bases, in that order; junction bases with no gene match: 7. The CDR3 sequence is CASSFFTSGGTSTDTQYF. The CDR3 nucleotides are TGTGCCAGCAGCTTCTTTACTAGCGGGGGGACTAGCACAGATACGCAGTATTTT. Full variable domain (rest looked up from reference TRBV7-2 and TRBJ2-3): GAGVSQSPSNKVTEKGKDVELRCDPISGHTALYWYRQSLGQGLEFLIYFQGNSAPDKSGLPSDRFSAERTGGSVSTLTIQRTQQEDSAVYLCASSFFTSGGTSTDTQYFGPGTRLTVL.

This clonotype turned up a few times. This chain joins TRBV3-1 and TRBJ2-5; TRBD2 matches at 15 bases. V trimming: 3 bases; J trimming: 2 bases; junction bases outside the gene matches: 13. The V gene's germline CDR1 is LGHDT and CDR2 YNNKEL (reference sequence). This CDR3 has 20 amino acids. CDR3 in DNA: TGTGCCAGCAGCCACAGCCTCCCGGGACTAGCGGGGGGCTGGCAAGAGACCCAGTACTTC. Translation: CASSHSLPGLAGGWQETQYF.

The CDR3 spells CASSLDPGELFF. In DNA form, the CDR3 reads TGCGCCAGCAGCTTGGATCCCGGGGAGCTGTTTTTT. The chain employs TRBV5-1 and TRBJ2-2; D remains ambiguous. This CDR3 comprises 12 residues. Germline loops: CDR1 SGHRS, CDR2 YFSETQ. Deletions cut 0 bases from V and 6 bases from J, with 3 bases between.

This clonotype showed up many times. The chain uses TRBV2 and TRBJ2-3, with 7 bases lining up with TRBD1. J gave up 3 bases and V 7 bases, and 7 bases lay outside the gene matches. The germline V gene has CDR1 SNHLY and CDR2 FYNNEI. This CDR3 is 14 amino acids long. CDR3 protein: CASNRQGTTDTQYF. The CDR3 DNA follows: TGTGCCAGCAACCGACAGGGAACAACAGATACGCAGTATTTT.

In its sample, this clonotype was seen many times. The gene calls are TRBV10-2 and TRBJ2-7; 8 bases match TRBD2. J gave up 6 bases and V 8 bases, and 9 bases lay outside the gene matches. From germline, CDR1 is WSHSY and CDR2 SAAADI. CDR3 length: 13 residues. Here the CDR3 DNA reads TGCGCCAGCCGCGGGACTAGTCTTCCCGAGCAGTACTTC. It codes for CASRGTSLPEQYF.

This clonotype has a handful of counts. This chain joins TRBV29-1 and TRBJ2-7; the D gene could be TRBD1 or TRBD2 (5 bases each). V shed 7 bases and J shed 2 bases, with 18 bases lying between them. Germline V gene lookup returns CDR1 SQVTM and CDR2 ANQGSEA. The CDR3 length is 14 residues. The CDR3 coding sequence is TGCAGCGGTATAAACCGGGACGGACCCTACGAGCAGTACTTC. Translation gives CSGINRDGPYEQYF.

This clonotype was counted a few times. The rearrangement links TRBV24-1 to TRBJ2-5; TRBD2 agrees at 15 bases. J was trimmed by 3 bases and V by 0 bases; bases with no gene match: 1. CDR3 length: 17 amino acids. Per the germline V gene, CDR1 is KGHDR and CDR2 is SFDVKD. The chain's CDR3 is CATSDLRTSGREETQYF. The CDR3 DNA reads as TGTGCCACCAGTGATTTGAGGACTAGCGGGAGGGAAGAGACCCAGTACTTC.

Ten or more counts support this clonotype. The V call is TRBV5-1, the J call TRBJ2-3; perhaps TRBD2 as D (5 bases). CDR3 length: 11 amino acids. CDR1 is SGHRS and CDR2 is YFSETQ in the germline V gene. V was shortened by 6 bases and J by 6 bases, with 8 bases between the two germline ends. For the CDR3, the DNA is TGCGCCAGCACTTCGGGGGATACGCAGTATTTT. Amino acid sequence: CASTSGDTQYF.

This clonotype showed up just a few times. The chain recombines TRBV20-1 with TRBJ2-1; 8 bases line up with TRBD2. J was trimmed by 10 bases and V by 2 bases; bases with no gene match: 16. CDR1 is DFQATT, CDR2 SNEGSKA, per germline (reference sequence). The CDR3 length is 16 residues. The CDR3 nucleotides are TGCAGTGCTAGATCCTTTCGCGGGGGGCCCGGTCGGGAGCAGTTCTTC. Its protein is CSARSFRGGPGREQFF.